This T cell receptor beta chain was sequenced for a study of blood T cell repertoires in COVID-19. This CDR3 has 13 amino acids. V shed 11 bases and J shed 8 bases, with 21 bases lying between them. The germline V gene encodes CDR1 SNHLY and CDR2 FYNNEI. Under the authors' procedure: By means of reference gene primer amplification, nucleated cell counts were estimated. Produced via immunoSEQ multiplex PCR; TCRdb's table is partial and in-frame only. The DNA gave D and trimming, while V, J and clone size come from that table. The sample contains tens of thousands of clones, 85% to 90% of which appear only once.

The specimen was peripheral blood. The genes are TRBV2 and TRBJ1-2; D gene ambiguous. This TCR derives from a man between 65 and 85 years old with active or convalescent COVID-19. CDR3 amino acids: CACSPVSRGGYTF. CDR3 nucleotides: TGTGCCTGCTCTCCGGTTTCTCGAGGGGGCTACACCTTC.